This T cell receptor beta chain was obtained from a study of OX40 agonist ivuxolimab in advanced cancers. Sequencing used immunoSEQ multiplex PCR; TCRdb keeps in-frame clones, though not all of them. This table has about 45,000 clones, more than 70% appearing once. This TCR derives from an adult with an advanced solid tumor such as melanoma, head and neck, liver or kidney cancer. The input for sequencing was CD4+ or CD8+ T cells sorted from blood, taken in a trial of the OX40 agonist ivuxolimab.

The CDR3 nucleotides are TGTGCCAGCAGCTTCCGGGACAGATACACAGATACGCAGTATTTT. Its protein product is CASSFRDRYTDTQYF. The chain uses TRBV7-2 and TRBJ2-3, with TRBD1 matching over 7 bases. Germline lookup yields CDR1 SGHTA and CDR2 FQGNSA. This CDR3 has 15 amino acids. With 3 bases clipped from V and 2 bases from J, the junction kept 5 bases outside the gene matches. The whole variable domain, remainder taken from reference TRBV7-2 and TRBJ2-3, is GAGVSQSPSNKVTEKGKDVELRCDPISGHTALYWYRQSLGQGLEFLIYFQGNSAPDKSGLPSDRFSAERTGGSVSTLTIQRTQQEDSAVYLCASSFRDRYTDTQYFGPGTRLTVL.